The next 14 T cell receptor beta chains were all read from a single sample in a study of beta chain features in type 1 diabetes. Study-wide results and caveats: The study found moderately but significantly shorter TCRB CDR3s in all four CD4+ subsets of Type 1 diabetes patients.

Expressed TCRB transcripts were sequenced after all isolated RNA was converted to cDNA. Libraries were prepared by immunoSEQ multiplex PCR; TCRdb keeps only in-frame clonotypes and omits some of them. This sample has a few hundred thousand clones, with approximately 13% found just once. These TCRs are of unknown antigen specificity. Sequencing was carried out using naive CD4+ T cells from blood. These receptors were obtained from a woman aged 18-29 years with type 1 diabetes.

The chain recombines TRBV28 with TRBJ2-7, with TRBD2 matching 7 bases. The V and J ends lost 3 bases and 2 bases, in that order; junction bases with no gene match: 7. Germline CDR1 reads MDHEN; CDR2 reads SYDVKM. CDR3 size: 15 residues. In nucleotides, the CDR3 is TGTGCCAGCAGTTTGGGGGGAGGGCCAACCTACGAGCAGTACGTC. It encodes CASSLGGGPTYEQYV.

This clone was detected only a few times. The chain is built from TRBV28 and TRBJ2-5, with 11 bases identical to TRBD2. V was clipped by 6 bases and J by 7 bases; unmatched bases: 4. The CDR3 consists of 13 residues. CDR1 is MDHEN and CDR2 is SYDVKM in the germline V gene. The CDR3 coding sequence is TGTGCCAGCAGACTAGCGGGAGAGGGGACCCAGTACTTC. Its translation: CASRLAGEGTQYF.

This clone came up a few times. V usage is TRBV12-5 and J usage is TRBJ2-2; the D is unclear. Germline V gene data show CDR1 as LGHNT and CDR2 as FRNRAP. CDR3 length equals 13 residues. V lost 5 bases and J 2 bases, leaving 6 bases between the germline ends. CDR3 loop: CASGVSNTGELFF. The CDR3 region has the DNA TGTGCTAGTGGTGTCAGTAACACCGGGGAGCTGTTTTTT.

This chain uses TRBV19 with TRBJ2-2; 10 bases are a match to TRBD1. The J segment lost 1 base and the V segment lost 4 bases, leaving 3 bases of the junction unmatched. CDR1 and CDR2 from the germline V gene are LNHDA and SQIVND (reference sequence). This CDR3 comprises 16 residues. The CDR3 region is CASSTRDRGNTGELFF. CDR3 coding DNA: TGTGCCAGTAGTACCCGGGACAGGGGGAACACCGGGGAGCTGTTTTTT.

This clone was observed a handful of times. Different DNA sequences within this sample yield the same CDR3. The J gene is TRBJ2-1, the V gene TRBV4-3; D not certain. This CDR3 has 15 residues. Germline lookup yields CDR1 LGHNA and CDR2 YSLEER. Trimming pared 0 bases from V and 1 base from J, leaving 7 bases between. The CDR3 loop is CASSQDRGSYNEQFF. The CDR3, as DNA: TGCGCCAGCAGCCAAGATCGAGGATCCTACAATGAGCAGTTCTTC.

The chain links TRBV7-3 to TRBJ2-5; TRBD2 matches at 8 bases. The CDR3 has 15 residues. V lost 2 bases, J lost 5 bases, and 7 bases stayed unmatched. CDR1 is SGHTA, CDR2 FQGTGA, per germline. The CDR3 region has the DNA TGTGCCAGCAGCTTACAGGGCGGCGGGAGGGAGACCCAGTACTTC. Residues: CASSLQGGGRETQYF.

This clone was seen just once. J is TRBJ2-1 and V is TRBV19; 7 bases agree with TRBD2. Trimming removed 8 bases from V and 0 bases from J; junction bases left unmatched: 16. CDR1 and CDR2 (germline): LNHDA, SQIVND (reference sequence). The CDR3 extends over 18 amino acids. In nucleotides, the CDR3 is TGTGCCAGTGCAGCCGGGACTACCCAATCGGGCTCCTACAATGAGCAGTTCTTC. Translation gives CASAAGTTQSGSYNEQFF. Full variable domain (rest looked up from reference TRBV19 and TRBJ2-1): DGGITQSPKYLFRKEGQNVTLSCEQNLNHDAMYWYRQDPGQGLRLIYYSQIVNDFQKGDIAEGYSVSREKKESFPLTVTSAQKNPTAFYLCASAAGTTQSGSYNEQFFGPGTRLTVL.

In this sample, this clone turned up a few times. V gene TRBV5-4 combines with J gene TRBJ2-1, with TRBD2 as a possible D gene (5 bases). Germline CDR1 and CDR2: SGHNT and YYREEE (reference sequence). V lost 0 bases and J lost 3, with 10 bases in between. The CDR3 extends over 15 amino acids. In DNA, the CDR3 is TGTGCCAGCAGCTTGGCGGGGAGCCTCTACAATGAGCAGTTCTTC. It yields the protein CASSLAGSLYNEQFF.

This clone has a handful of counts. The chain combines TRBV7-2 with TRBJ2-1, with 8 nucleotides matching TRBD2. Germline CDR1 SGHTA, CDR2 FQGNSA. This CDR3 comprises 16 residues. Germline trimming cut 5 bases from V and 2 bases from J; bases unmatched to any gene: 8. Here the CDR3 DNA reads TGTGCCAGCAGCCCCCACGCGGGAGGAACCTACAATGAGCAGTTCTTC. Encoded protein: CASSPHAGGTYNEQFF. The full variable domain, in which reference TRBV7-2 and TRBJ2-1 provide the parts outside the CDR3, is GAGVSQSPSNKVTEKGKDVELRCDPISGHTALYWYRQSLGQGLEFLIYFQGNSAPDKSGLPSDRFSAERTGGSVSTLTIQRTQQEDSAVYLCASSPHAGGTYNEQFFGPGTRLTVL.

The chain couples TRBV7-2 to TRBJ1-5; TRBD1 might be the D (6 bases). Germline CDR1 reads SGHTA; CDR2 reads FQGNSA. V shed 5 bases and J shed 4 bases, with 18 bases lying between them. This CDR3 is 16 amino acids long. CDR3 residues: CASSTEIGGANQPQHF. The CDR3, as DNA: TGTGCCAGCAGCACGGAAATTGGGGGGGCGAATCAGCCCCAGCATTTT.

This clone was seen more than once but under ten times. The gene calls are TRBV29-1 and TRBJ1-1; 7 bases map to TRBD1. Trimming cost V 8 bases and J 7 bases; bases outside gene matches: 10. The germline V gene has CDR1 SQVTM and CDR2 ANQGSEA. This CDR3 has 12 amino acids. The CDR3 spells CSTRDRDFEAFF. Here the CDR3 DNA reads TGCAGCACACGGGACAGAGACTTTGAAGCTTTCTTT.

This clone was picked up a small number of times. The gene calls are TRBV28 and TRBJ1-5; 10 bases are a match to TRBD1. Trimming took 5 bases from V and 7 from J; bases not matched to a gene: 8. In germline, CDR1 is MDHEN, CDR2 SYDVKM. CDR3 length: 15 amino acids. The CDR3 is CASSPGTGERQPQHF. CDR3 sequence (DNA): TGTGCCAGCAGTCCCGGGACAGGGGAGCGGCAGCCCCAGCATTTT.

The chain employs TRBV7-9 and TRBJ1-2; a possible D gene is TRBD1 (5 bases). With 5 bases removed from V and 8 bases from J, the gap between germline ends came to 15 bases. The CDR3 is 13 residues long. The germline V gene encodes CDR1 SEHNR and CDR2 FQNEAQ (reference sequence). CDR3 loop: CASSHAGKGGYTF. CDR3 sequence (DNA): TGTGCCAGCAGCCATGCAGGGAAGGGAGGCTACACCTTC.

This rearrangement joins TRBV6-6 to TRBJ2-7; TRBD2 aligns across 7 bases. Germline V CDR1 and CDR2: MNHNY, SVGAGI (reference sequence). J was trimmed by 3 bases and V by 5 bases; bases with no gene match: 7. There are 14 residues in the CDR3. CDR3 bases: TGTGCCAGCAGTGCCGGACTAGGATACTACGAGCAGTACGTC. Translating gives CASSAGLGYYEQYV.